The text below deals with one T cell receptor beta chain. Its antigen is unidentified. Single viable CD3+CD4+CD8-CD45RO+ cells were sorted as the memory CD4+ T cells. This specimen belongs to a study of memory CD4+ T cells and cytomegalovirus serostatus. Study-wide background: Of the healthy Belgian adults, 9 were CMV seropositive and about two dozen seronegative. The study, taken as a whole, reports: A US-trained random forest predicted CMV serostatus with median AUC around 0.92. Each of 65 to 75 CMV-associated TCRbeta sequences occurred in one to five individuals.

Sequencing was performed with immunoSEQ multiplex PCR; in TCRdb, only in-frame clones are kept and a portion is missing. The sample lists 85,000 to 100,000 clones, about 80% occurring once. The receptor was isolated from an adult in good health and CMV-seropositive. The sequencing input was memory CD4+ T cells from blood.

The CDR3 nucleotides are TGTGCCAGTAGTATGATGCGGACGGTACAAAACATTCAGTACTTC. Translated: CASSMMRTVQNIQYF. The chain carries TRBV19 and TRBJ2-4; D ambiguous. V gave up 3 bases and J gave up 5 bases, with 14 bases separating them. The germline gives CDR1 LNHDA, CDR2 SQIVND (reference sequence). The CDR3 consists of 15 residues.